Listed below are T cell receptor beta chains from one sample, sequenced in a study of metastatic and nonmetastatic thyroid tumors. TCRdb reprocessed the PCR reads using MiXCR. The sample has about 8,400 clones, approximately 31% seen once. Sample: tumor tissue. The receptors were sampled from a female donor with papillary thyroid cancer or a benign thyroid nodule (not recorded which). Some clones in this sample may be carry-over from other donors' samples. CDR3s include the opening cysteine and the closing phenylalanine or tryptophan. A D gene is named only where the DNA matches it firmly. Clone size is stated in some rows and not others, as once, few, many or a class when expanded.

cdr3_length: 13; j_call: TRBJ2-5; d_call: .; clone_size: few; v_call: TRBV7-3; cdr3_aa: CASSRRYAETQYF; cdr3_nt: TGTGCCAGCAGCCGACGTTATGCGGAGACCCAGTACTTC
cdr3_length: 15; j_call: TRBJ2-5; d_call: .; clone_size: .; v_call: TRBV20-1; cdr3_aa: CSARDPRGIQETQYF; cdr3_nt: TGCAGTGCTAGAGATCCACGGGGCATACAAGAGACCCAGTACTTC
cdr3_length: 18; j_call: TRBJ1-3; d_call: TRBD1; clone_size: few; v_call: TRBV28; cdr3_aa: CASSLGFSRGLAGNTIYF; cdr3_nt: TGTGCCAGCAGTTTAGGTTTCTCGAGGGGGCTGGCTGGAAACACCATATATTTT
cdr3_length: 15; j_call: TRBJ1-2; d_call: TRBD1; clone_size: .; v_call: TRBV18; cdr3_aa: CASSPPGTGGFGYTF; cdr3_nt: TGTGCCAGCTCACCACCGGGGACAGGGGGCTTTGGCTACACCTTC
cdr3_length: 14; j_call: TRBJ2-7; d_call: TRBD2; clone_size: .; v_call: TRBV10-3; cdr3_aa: CAINSGGSSYEQYF; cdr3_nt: TGTGCCATCAATAGCGGGGGAAGCTCCTACGAGCAGTACTTC
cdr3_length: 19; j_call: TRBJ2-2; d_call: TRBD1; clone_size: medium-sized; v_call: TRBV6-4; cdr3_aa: CASRIYRGQGATWTGELFF; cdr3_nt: TGTGCCAGCAGAATATATCGCGGACAGGGGGCAACGTGGACCGGGGAGCTGTTTTTT
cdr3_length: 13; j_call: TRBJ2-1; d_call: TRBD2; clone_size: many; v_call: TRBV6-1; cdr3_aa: CASRLREGGEQFF; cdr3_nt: TGTGCCAGCAGGTTGCGGGAGGGAGGTGAGCAGTTCTTC
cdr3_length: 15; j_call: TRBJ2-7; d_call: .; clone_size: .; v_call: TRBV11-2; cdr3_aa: CASSLVMGDLYEQYF; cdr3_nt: TGTGCCAGCAGCTTAGTCATGGGTGACTTATACGAGCAGTACTTC
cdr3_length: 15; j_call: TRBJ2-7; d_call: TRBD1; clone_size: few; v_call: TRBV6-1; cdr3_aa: CASLQRDRVNGEQYF; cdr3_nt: TGTGCCAGCCTCCAAAGGGACAGGGTTAACGGCGAGCAGTACTTC
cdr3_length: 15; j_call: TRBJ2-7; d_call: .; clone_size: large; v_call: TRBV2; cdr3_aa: CASREGSQSSYEQYF; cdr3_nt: TGTGCCAGCAGGGAGGGGTCCCAGAGCTCCTACGAGCAGTACTTC
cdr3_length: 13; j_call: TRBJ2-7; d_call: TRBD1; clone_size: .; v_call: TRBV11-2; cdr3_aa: CASSPGTVIEQYF; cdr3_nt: TGTGCCAGCAGCCCTGGGACAGTAATCGAGCAGTACTTC
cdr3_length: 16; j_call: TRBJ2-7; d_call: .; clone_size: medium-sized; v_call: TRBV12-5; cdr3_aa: CASGGKGVEGAYEQYF; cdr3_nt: TGTGCTAGTGGTGGGAAAGGGGTGGAGGGGGCGTACGAGCAGTACTTC
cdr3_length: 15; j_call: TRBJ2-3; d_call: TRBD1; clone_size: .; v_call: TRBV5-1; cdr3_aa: CASSPKTGGTDTQYF; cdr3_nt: TGCGCCAGCAGCCCCAAGACAGGGGGCACAGATACGCAGTATTTT
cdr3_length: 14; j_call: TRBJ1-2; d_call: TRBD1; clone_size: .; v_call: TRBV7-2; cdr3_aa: CASSLGTGNYGYTF; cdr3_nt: TGTGCCAGCAGCTTAGGGACAGGGAACTATGGCTACACCTTC
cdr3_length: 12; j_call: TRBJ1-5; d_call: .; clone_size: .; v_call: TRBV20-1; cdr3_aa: CSPGQSNQPQHF; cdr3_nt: TGCAGTCCGGGGCAATCCAATCAGCCCCAGCATTTT
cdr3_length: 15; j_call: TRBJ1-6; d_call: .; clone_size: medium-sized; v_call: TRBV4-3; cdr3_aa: CASSQVFQYNSPLHF; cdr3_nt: TGCGCCAGCAGCCAAGTGTTCCAATATAATTCACCCCTCCACTTT
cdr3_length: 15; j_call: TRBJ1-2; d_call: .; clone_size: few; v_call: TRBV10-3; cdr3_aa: CAVSGPSGFSYGYTF; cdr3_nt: TGTGCCGTCTCTGGGCCTTCCGGTTTTTCCTATGGCTACACCTTC
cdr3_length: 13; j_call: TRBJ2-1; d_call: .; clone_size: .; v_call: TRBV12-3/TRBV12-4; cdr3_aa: CASRWGAANEQFF; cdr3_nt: TGTGCCAGCAGGTGGGGGGCCGCCAATGAGCAGTTCTTC
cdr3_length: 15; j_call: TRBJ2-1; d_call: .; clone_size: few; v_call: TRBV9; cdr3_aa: CASSERPLKLDEQFF; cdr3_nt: TGTGCCAGCAGCGAACGACCCCTAAAACTGGATGAGCAGTTCTTC
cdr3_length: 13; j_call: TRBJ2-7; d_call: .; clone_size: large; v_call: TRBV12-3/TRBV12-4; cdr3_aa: CASSLGLAYEQYF; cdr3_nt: TGTGCCAGCAGTTTAGGGCTAGCCTACGAGCAGTACTTC
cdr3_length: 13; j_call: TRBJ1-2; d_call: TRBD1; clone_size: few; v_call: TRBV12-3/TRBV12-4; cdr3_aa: CASSRDRVHGYTF; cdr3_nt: TGTGCCAGCAGCCGAGACAGGGTTCATGGCTACACCTTC
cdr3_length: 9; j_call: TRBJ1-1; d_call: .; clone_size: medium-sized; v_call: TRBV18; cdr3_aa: CASPTEAFF; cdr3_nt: TGTGCCAGCCCGACTGAAGCTTTCTTT
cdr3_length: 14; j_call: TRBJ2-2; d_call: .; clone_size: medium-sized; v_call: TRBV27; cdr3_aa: CASSLVRGAGELFF; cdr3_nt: TGTGCCAGCAGTTTGGTCAGGGGAGCCGGGGAGCTGTTTTTT
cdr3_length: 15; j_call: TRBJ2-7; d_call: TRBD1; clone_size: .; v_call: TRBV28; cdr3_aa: CASSPPTGLSYEQYF; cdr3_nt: TGTGCCAGCAGTCCCCCGACAGGGCTCTCCTACGAGCAGTACTTC
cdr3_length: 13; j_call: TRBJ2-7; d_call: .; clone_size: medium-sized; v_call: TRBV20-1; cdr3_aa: CSALKRAPYEQYF; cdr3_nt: TGCAGTGCTCTAAAAAGGGCTCCCTACGAGCAGTACTTC
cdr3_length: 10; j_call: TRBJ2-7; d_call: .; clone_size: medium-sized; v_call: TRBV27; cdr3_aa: CASPDAEQYF; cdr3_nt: TGTGCCAGCCCGGATGCCGAGCAGTACTTC
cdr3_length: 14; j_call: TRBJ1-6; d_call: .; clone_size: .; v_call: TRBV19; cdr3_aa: CASRRPVYNSPLHF; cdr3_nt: TGTGCCAGTAGAAGGCCCGTGTATAATTCACCCCTCCACTTT
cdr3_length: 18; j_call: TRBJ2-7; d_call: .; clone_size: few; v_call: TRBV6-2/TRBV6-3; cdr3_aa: CASSYTRPKTGIGNEQYF; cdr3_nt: TGTGCCAGCAGTTACACCAGGCCCAAAACAGGGATTGGGAACGAGCAGTACTTC
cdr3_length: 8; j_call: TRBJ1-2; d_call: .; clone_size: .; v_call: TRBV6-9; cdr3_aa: CANYGYTF; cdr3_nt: TGTGCTAACTATGGCTACACCTTC
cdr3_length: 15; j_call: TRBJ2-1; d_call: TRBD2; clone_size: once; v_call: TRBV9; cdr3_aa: CASSITGTSSNEQFF; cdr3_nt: TGTGCCAGCAGCATAACCGGGACTAGCTCCAATGAGCAGTTCTTC
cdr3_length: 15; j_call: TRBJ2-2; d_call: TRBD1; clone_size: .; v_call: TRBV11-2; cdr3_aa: CASSRDRGLGGELFF; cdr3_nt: TGTGCCAGCAGCCGGGACAGGGGGCTCGGCGGGGAGCTGTTTTTT